This T cell receptor beta chain stems from a study of blood T cell repertoires in COVID-19 (dated by TCRdb to the early 2020s). At the level of the whole study: Collaborator samples came from the United States, Italy and Spain and covered acute and convalescent phases of COVID-19. The material from the prospective study consisted of cDNA or gDNA derived from T cells, B-cell-depleted T cells, or PBMCs. Subjects who had been exposed to COVID-19, were actively infected with it, or had recovered from it provided the deeply sampled blood TCRbeta repertoires that made up the dataset. The repertoires were made available in a free public database intended to serve as a resource for research on the immune response to SARS-CoV-2. Samples were obtained from the ongoing ImmuneRACE study (first 160 participants) and from about 1,300 subjects provided by 6 global collaborators. Sample metadata almost always included a de-identified subject ID, COVID-19 status, age in years and sex. Where available, HLA class I and class II types were taken from metadata supplied by the sample provider and were not determined by assay-based typing.

Whole blood was collected in K2EDTA tubes by collaborating institutions according to the institutions' own protocols. For TCRbeta analysis, collaborators shipped samples in one of three forms: frozen whole blood, isolated PBMCs, or DNA extracted from either of those sample types. Turning to this clone: Its cognate antigen has yet to be identified. No much larger clone is present one base from it, and per-base qualities are unavailable.

What the research found in general, with its limitations: The amount of clinical and demographic metadata varied by source and participant and was provided uncurated.

TCRbeta CDR3 regions were amplified from genomic DNA using the immunoSEQ Assay, a bias-controlled multiplex PCR. Per the original workflow: Within the assay, amplification of reference gene primers was used to estimate how many nucleated cells each sample contained. Sequence reads were collapsed and filtered to measure the absolute abundance of every unique TCRbeta CDR3 rearrangement. Productive Simpson clonality was computed per sample as the square root of Simpson's diversity index over productive rearrangements. Sourced from immuneACCESS, this table was stored by TCRdb with only in-frame sequences that have V and J called. A share of the clones is absent; for the studies checked, an unresolved V gene accounts for under half, and the remainder has no known explanation. From that table come the V and J calls and clone size; the DNA was used to work out D and trimming. Recorded for this sample are about 180,000 clones; about 86% of them occurred a single time. Of the sample, around 8.6% falls within the top ten clones.

CDR1 and CDR2 are read off the germline V gene (reference sequence) as GTSNPN and SVGIG. Including the terminal cysteine and phenylalanine, the CDR3 comprises 13 residues. Only the CDR3 DNA stays, 39 bases, in frame from base 1. The V end loses 3 bases and the J end loses 0 bases, and a stretch of 6 bases separates them. Recombination linked TRBV30 to TRBJ1-3; the D gene cannot be named for sure. The source is a man aged 50-59 years with active or convalescent COVID-19. Sequenced material: peripheral blood. The sequenced DNA is TGTGCCTGGAGCGGTAGCTCTGGAAACACCATATATTTT. Translation gives CAWSGSSGNTIYF.